This T cell receptor (beta chain) stems from a study of long-term antiretroviral therapy in people with HIV. Germline V gives CDR1 SGDLS, CDR2 YYNGEE. The germline V and J ends were trimmed by 3 bases and 7 bases, with 19 bases remaining between them. This CDR3 spans 16 amino acids. Specimens retained roughly 1-11 million cryopreserved PBMC preceding DNA extraction. Runs used v3.0 of the immunoSEQ assay and were done at survey level. Some clones are missing from TCRdb's copy, which holds only in-frame ones; the method was immunoSEQ multiplex PCR. In the table there are 20,000 to 30,000 clones, roughly four fifths of which are singletons.

The genes are TRBV9 and TRBJ1-4; perhaps TRBD1 as D (6 bases). Sequencing was performed on unsorted PBMCs, taken 4.4 years after starting antiretroviral therapy. The sequence was obtained from a man under 40 with HIV. Here the CDR3 DNA reads TGTGCCAGCAGCGCCGGCAAACAGGGTGGCGGTGAAAAACTGTTTTTT. Its protein is CASSAGKQGGGEKLFF.